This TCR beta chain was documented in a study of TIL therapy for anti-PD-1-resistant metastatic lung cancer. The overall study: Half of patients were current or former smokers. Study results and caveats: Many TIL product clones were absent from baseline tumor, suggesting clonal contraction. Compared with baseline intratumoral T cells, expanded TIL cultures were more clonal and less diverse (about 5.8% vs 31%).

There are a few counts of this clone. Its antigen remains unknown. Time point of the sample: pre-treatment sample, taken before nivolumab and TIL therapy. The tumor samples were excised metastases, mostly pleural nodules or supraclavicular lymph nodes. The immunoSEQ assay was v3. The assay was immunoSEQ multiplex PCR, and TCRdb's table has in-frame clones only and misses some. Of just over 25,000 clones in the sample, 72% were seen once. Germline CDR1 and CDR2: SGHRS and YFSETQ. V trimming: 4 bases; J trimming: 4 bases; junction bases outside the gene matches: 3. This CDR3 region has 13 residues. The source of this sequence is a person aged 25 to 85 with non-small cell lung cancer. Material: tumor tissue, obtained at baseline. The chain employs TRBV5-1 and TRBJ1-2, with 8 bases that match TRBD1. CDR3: CASSPDRVYGYTF. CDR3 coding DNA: TGCGCCAGCAGCCCGGACAGGGTCTATGGCTACACCTTC.